These 31 T cell receptor beta chains came from one sample sequenced in a study of T cell responses to AZD1222 COVID-19 vaccine. Some clones are missing from TCRdb's copy, which holds only in-frame ones; the method was immunoSEQ multiplex PCR. The sample carries 130,000 to 150,000 clones, approximately 90% recorded once. Sequencing was performed on peripheral blood, taken on day 0 of AZD1222 vaccination. All receptors come from an adult in good health.

This rearrangement joins TRBV4-2 to TRBJ2-3; 7 bases agree with TRBD2. V shed 0 bases and J 4 bases; nucleotides not matched to a gene: 4. Looked up from germline, CDR1 is LGHNA and CDR2 is YNFKEQ. The CDR3 consists of 15 residues. The CDR3 DNA reads TGTGCCAGCAGCCAAGATCTGGGAGGGCCAGATACGCAGTATTTT. This sequence encodes CASSQDLGGPDTQYF.

Of note for this clone: This sample includes further DNA sequences coding for the same CDR3. The chain combines TRBV6-1 with TRBJ1-2; 7 bases map to TRBD1. After removal of 1 base from V and 4 bases from J, the junction contained 3 bases not matched to a gene. The germline V gene encodes CDR1 MNHNS and CDR2 SASEGT. The CDR3 loop spans 14 amino acids. CDR3 DNA sequence: TGTGCCAGCAGTGAAGGGACAGGACTCTATGGCTACACCTTC. This sequence encodes CASSEGTGLYGYTF.

The rearrangement links TRBV29-1 to TRBJ2-1; D gene ambiguous. Trimming shortened V by 3 bases and J by 3 bases, and 6 bases separated the two germline ends. Looked up from germline, CDR1 is SQVTM and CDR2 is ANQGSEA. The CDR3 runs 12 residues. The CDR3 sequence: CSVDGSYNEQFF. Here the CDR3 DNA reads TGCAGCGTTGACGGTAGCTACAATGAGCAGTTCTTC.

The genes are TRBV2 and TRBJ1-3; the D gene is possibly TRBD1 (5 bases). Trimming left V 6 bases short and J 0 bases short, with 12 bases between. Germline CDR1 reads SNHLY; CDR2 reads FYNNEI. The CDR3 is 15 amino acids. The chain's CDR3 is CASSAQGFSGNTIYF. The CDR3 DNA is TGTGCCAGCAGCGCTCAGGGTTTCTCTGGAAACACCATATATTTT.

This chain uses TRBV6-2 or TRBV6-3 with TRBJ2-7; 15 nucleotides align to TRBD2. With 6 bases clipped from V and 0 bases from J, the junction kept 3 bases outside the gene matches. The CDR3 loop spans 16 amino acids. CDR1 is MNHEY, CDR2 SVGEGT, per germline. CDR3 sequence reads: CASSSGLAGGSYEQYF. In DNA form, the CDR3 reads TGTGCCAGCAGCTCGGGACTAGCGGGGGGCTCCTACGAGCAGTACTTC.

V usage is TRBV6-2 or TRBV6-3 and J usage is TRBJ1-4; 7 nucleotides line up with TRBD1. In germline, CDR1 is MNHEY, CDR2 SVGEGT. The length of the CDR3 is 12 residues. V gave up 4 bases and J gave up 15 bases; unmatched junction bases: 8. As DNA, the CDR3 is TGTGCCAGCAGTTCCGCCACAGGGGCGTTGTTTTTT. Amino acid sequence: CASSSATGALFF.

The CDR3 DNA reads as TGTGCCAGTAGTATATCTGGAAACACCATATATTTT. Amino acids: CASSISGNTIYF. V usage is TRBV19 and J usage is TRBJ1-3; the D is unclear. The CDR3 runs 12 residues. V lost 2 bases and J 1 base, leaving 0 bases between the germline ends. Germline values: CDR1 LNHDA, CDR2 SQIVND (reference sequence).

V usage is TRBV9 and J usage is TRBJ2-5; 9 bases map to TRBD1. Germline assignment: CDR1 SGDLS and CDR2 YYNGEE. The CDR3 spans 15 residues. The junction had 9 bases not matched to a gene; V was cut back by 4 bases and J by 5 bases. The CDR3, as DNA: TGTGCCAGCAGCTCATCGGGACAGGGAGGTGAGACCCAGTACTTC. Amino acid sequence: CASSSSGQGGETQYF.

This chain connects TRBV5-1 to TRBJ2-7; D not resolved. Germline V gene lookup returns CDR1 SGHRS and CDR2 YFSETQ. This CDR3 is built from 15 residues. Trimming stripped 3 bases from V and 0 bases from J, with 13 bases between. CDR3 sequence reads: CASSSDLISSYEQYF. The DNA of the CDR3 is TGCGCCAGCAGCTCAGACCTGATTAGCTCCTACGAGCAGTACTTC.

The rearrangement uses TRBV28 and TRBJ1-2; no reliable D call. Deletions cut 4 bases from V and 2 bases from J, with 11 bases between. Germline V gives CDR1 MDHEN, CDR2 SYDVKM. The CDR3 length is 14 residues. DNA for the CDR3: TGTGCCAGCAGTTCACCAGGTTACAACTATGGCTACACCTTC. Translating it yields CASSSPGYNYGYTF.

The chain recombines TRBV9 with TRBJ2-2, with D uncertain. The CDR3 contains 19 residues. The germline CDR1 and CDR2 sequences are SGDLS and YYNGEE. V lost 4 bases and J 0 bases, leaving 22 bases between the germline ends. The CDR3 here is CASSLMSETRFANTGELFF. CDR3 coding DNA: TGTGCCAGCAGCCTAATGAGTGAAACGAGATTTGCGAACACCGGGGAGCTGTTTTTT.

The chain has TRBV6-5 and TRBJ2-2; TRBD2 agrees at 7 bases. V dropped 4 bases and J dropped 5; count of bases not matched to a gene: 7. Germline CDR1 is MNHEY and CDR2 is SVGAGI. The CDR3 has 15 amino acids. This CDR3 is CASSWGLPRTGELFF. The CDR3 DNA reads as TGTGCCAGCAGTTGGGGACTACCCCGAACCGGGGAGCTGTTTTTT.

The chain uses TRBV7-9 and TRBJ2-2; 9 bases line up with TRBD2. After removal of 6 bases from V and 1 base from J, the junction contained 3 bases not matched to a gene. The CDR3 extends over 15 amino acids. Germline values: CDR1 SEHNR, CDR2 FQNEAQ (reference sequence). The CDR3 DNA follows: TGTGCCAGCAGGGAGACTAGCGGGAACACCGGGGAGCTGTTTTTT. Its translation is CASRETSGNTGELFF.

This clone was recorded once. V usage is TRBV28 and J usage is TRBJ2-3; 9 bases match TRBD2. Germline V gene data show CDR1 as MDHEN and CDR2 as SYDVKM. The CDR3 consists of 17 residues. The J segment lost 0 bases and the V segment lost 2 bases, leaving 6 bases of the junction unmatched. CDR3 protein: CASSLAGGPVSTDTQYF. Written as DNA, the CDR3 is TGTGCCAGCAGTTTAGCGGGAGGGCCCGTTAGCACAGATACGCAGTATTTT.

The chain employs TRBV5-1 and TRBJ2-6; no clear D gene. Trimming removed 0 bases from V and 2 bases from J, with 6 bases in between. The CDR3 length is 15 residues. CDR1 and CDR2 (germline): SGHRS, YFSETQ. In DNA, the CDR3 is TGCGCCAGCAGCTTGGGGGCTACTGGGGCCAACGTCCTGACTTTC. It translates to CASSLGATGANVLTF.

As DNA, the CDR3 is TGTGCCAGCAGTGACACAGCAGAGAACACTGAAGCTTTCTTT. This gives the protein CASSDTAENTEAFF. The chain combines TRBV6-4 with TRBJ1-1; D is unresolved. The CDR3 sequence is 14 residues long. The germline V and J ends were trimmed by 2 bases and 1 base, with 8 bases remaining between them. Germline CDR1 is MRHNA and CDR2 is SNTAGT.

The chain joins TRBV2 to TRBJ2-7, with 9 bases lining up with TRBD1. The CDR3 totals 14 residues. V lost 6 bases and J lost 2; bases outside the gene matches: 5. Per the germline V gene, CDR1 is SNHLY and CDR2 is FYNNEI. CDR3 in DNA: TGTGCCAGCAGGGACCGACAGGGGGCCTACGAGCAGTACTTC. Protein: CASRDRQGAYEQYF.

The chain combines TRBV6-2 or TRBV6-3 with TRBJ1-2; TRBD1 is a possible D gene (5 bases). V was cut by 2 bases and J by 4 bases, with 17 bases left in between. Germline lookup yields CDR1 MNHEY and CDR2 SVGEGT. The CDR3 runs 16 residues. In DNA, the CDR3 is TGTGCCAGCAGTTACCCTCGGGACGCATGGGGCTATGGCTACACCTTC. This encodes CASSYPRDAWGYGYTF.

This chain links TRBV6-6 with TRBJ2-1; 8 bases are a match to TRBD2. The germline V gene has CDR1 MNHNY and CDR2 SVGAGI (reference sequence). This CDR3 region has 16 residues. With 2 bases clipped from V and 2 bases from J, the junction kept 5 bases outside the gene matches. The CDR3 DNA sequence: TGTGCCAGCAGTTACATTCGGGGGGGACCCTACAATGAGCAGTTCTTC. Translation gives CASSYIRGGPYNEQFF.

V is TRBV7-2 and J is TRBJ1-4; TRBD1 aligns across 9 bases. Germline values: CDR1 SGHTA, CDR2 FQGNSA. CDR3 length equals 14 residues. V gave up 5 bases and J gave up 6 bases; unmatched junction bases: 4. The CDR3 nucleotides read TGTGCCAGCAGCCAGGGACAGGGCTATGAAAAACTGTTTTTT. Residues: CASSQGQGYEKLFF.

This clone appeared once. V gene TRBV7-9 combines with J gene TRBJ2-1; perhaps TRBD2 as D (6 bases). V lost 4 bases, J lost 4 bases, and 8 bases lay in between. The germline CDR1 and CDR2 sequences are SEHNR and FQNEAQ (reference sequence). This CDR3 region has 13 residues. The CDR3 loop is CASSSAGYNEQFF. CDR3 nucleotide sequence: TGTGCCAGCAGCTCGGCGGGGTACAATGAGCAGTTCTTC.

The J gene is TRBJ1-5, the V gene TRBV12-3 or TRBV12-4; D gene ambiguous. V was shortened by 3 bases and J by 4 bases, with 7 bases between the two germline ends. There are 13 residues in the CDR3. CDR3 sequence reads: CASSFRVNQPQHF. The CDR3 nucleotides read TGTGCCAGCAGTTTTCGCGTAAATCAGCCCCAGCATTTT.

This clone was detected only once. This chain joins TRBV18 and TRBJ2-7, with 9 nucleotides matching TRBD1. The CDR3 contains 14 residues. CDR1 is KGHSH and CDR2 is LQKENI in the germline V gene. Trimming took 6 bases from V and 2 from J; bases not matched to a gene: 5. CDR3 sequence reads: CASSWGQGTYEQYF. As DNA, the CDR3 is TGTGCCAGCTCTTGGGGACAGGGCACCTACGAGCAGTACTTC. Using reference TRBV18 and TRBJ2-7 for the parts outside the CDR3, the full variable domain is NAGVMQNPRHLVRRRGQEARLRCSPMKGHSHVYWYRQLPEEGLKFMVYLQKENIIDESGMPKERFSAEFPKEGPSILRIQQVVRGDSAAYFCASSWGQGTYEQYFGPGTRLTVT.

The chain joins TRBV28 to TRBJ1-6; possible D gene TRBD1, 6 bases. The germline V gene has CDR1 MDHEN and CDR2 SYDVKM. V shed 2 bases and J shed 6 bases, with 11 bases lying between them. This CDR3 contains 15 residues. The CDR3 here is CASSLGGASNSPLHF. The CDR3 DNA reads TGTGCCAGCAGTTTAGGGGGGGCTAGTAATTCACCCCTCCACTTT.

This chain connects TRBV5-6 to TRBJ2-7; TRBD2 matches at 10 bases. Germline trimming cut 3 bases from V and 7 bases from J; bases unmatched to any gene: 4. The germline CDR1 and CDR2 sequences are SGHDT and YYEEEE. The CDR3 is made up of 13 amino acids. The CDR3 DNA follows: TGTGCCAGCAGCTACGGGACTAGCGTTGAGCAGTACTTC. Its protein is CASSYGTSVEQYF.

This clone was detected only a few times. The gene calls are TRBV19 and TRBJ1-6; D is perhaps TRBD1 (5 bases). The CDR3 has 14 residues. The V and J ends lost 6 bases and 8 bases respectively, with 14 bases between them. Looked up from germline, CDR1 is LNHDA and CDR2 is SQIVND (reference sequence). CDR3 nucleotides: TGTGCCAGTAGGTCCGGGACGGCGTATTCACCCCTCCACTTT. This sequence encodes CASRSGTAYSPLHF.

The V call is TRBV7-6, the J call TRBJ2-1; D possibly uses TRBD1 or TRBD2 (7 bases each). V shed 1 base and J shed 4 bases, with 11 bases lying between them. The length of the CDR3 is 15 residues. Germline V gene lookup returns CDR1 SGHVS and CDR2 FNYEAQ. This CDR3 reads CASSLVQGGYNEQFF. The CDR3 coding sequence is TGTGCCAGCAGCTTAGTTCAGGGGGGGTACAATGAGCAGTTCTTC.

A remark on this clone: Other DNA sequences within the sample encode an identical CDR3. The chain uses TRBV18 and TRBJ1-4; D might be TRBD1 (6 bases). Trimming stripped 3 bases from V and 5 bases from J, with 13 bases between. The CDR3 length is 15 residues. CDR1 is KGHSH and CDR2 is LQKENI in the germline V gene. In nucleotides, the CDR3 is TGTGCCAGCTCACCCCGGACGGGGGGCAATGAAAAACTGTTTTTT. Amino acids: CASSPRTGGNEKLFF.

The gene calls are TRBV2 and TRBJ2-7; TRBD1 or TRBD2 may be the D gene (5 bases each). The length of the CDR3 is 13 residues. Per germline, CDR1 SNHLY and CDR2 FYNNEI. V was trimmed by 4 bases and J by 6 bases, leaving 13 bases between them. The CDR3 DNA reads TGTGCCAGCAGTGCCGAGGGTAGGGGCGAGCAGTACTTC. Encoded protein: CASSAEGRGEQYF.

V usage is TRBV23-1 and J usage is TRBJ1-5; D call uncertain. TRBV23-1 is recorded as an ORF, its role being uncertain. This CDR3 comprises 15 residues. The ends were cut back, 0 bases at V and 6 bases at J, with 12 bases in the middle. CDR3 sequence: CASSQSNRVGQPQHF. In DNA form, the CDR3 reads TGCGCCAGCAGTCAATCGAATAGGGTTGGTCAGCCCCAGCATTTT.

The chain carries TRBV11-2 and TRBJ1-3, with a possible D match to TRBD1 (6 bases). CDR3 length: 16 amino acids. Trimming pared 5 bases from V and 2 bases from J, leaving 16 bases between. CDR1 and CDR2 from the germline V gene are SGHAT and FQNNGV. The CDR3 region is CASSPIRGQPGNTIYF. The CDR3 DNA reads TGTGCCAGCAGCCCCATCCGAGGACAGCCTGGAAACACCATATATTTT.